One and the same sample provided the 26 T cell receptor beta chains below, sequenced in a study of blood T cell repertoires in COVID-19. Repertoires were generated with immunoSEQ multiplex PCR, while TCRdb's copy carries only in-frame clones and drops some. Among a few hundred thousand clones listed, about 90% were seen once. Specimen: peripheral blood. All receptors come from a man younger than 35 who had recovered from COVID-19.

This chain joins TRBV30 and TRBJ2-5; TRBD2 aligns across 7 bases. The CDR3 runs 12 residues. The germline V gene encodes CDR1 GTSNPN and CDR2 SVGIG (reference sequence). The V gene end was trimmed by 5 bases and the J gene end by 5 bases; junction bases not matched to a gene: 5. The CDR3 spells CAWATSSETQYF. Written as DNA, the CDR3 is TGTGCCTGGGCGACTAGCTCGGAGACCCAGTACTTC.

V and J are TRBV10-3 and TRBJ1-5; 7 bases are a match to TRBD1. This CDR3 is 16 amino acids long. Germline V gives CDR1 ENHRY, CDR2 SYGVKD. V lost 3 bases, J lost 3 bases, and 8 bases stayed unmatched. The CDR3: CAISDSNQGVNQPQHF. In DNA form, the CDR3 reads TGTGCCATCAGTGATTCGAATCAGGGGGTCAATCAGCCCCAGCATTTT.

The chain recombines TRBV24-1 with TRBJ2-1; D not certain. V was shortened by 4 bases and J by 1 base, with 4 bases between the two germline ends. The CDR3 runs to 13 residues. Germline V gene lookup returns CDR1 KGHDR and CDR2 SFDVKD. Here the CDR3 reads CATSDPSYNEQFF. CDR3 in DNA: TGTGCCACCAGTGACCCATCCTACAATGAGCAGTTCTTC.

The rearrangement links TRBV11-3 to TRBJ2-1, with D tentatively TRBD2 (5 bases). Germline V CDR1 and CDR2: SGHNT, YENEEA. V lost 1 base, J lost 0 bases, and 7 bases lay in between. The CDR3 consists of 15 residues. The chain's CDR3 is CASSLGGSSYNEQFF. CDR3 in DNA: TGTGCCAGCAGCTTAGGAGGGAGCTCCTACAATGAGCAGTTCTTC.

This rearrangement joins TRBV24-1 to TRBJ2-3, with a possible D match to TRBD2 (6 bases). Germline CDR1 is KGHDR and CDR2 is SFDVKD. The V gene lost 4 bases and the J gene lost 4 bases, with 17 bases spanning the gap. This CDR3 has 16 residues. The CDR3 bases are TGTGCCACCAGTGACTCCAGCGGAGGGATGGCAGATACGCAGTATTTT. Translating gives CATSDSSGGMADTQYF.

The V and J genes are TRBV4-1 and TRBJ1-1, with D hard to call. This CDR3 contains 11 residues. Germline V gives CDR1 MGHRA, CDR2 YSYEKL. Trimming shortened V by 5 bases and J by 5 bases, and 6 bases separated the two germline ends. In DNA form, the CDR3 reads TGCGCCAGCAGCTGGAGAACTGAAGCTTTCTTT. Residues: CASSWRTEAFF.

In its sample, this clone was seen a few times. V gene TRBV3-1 (or the pseudogene TRBV3-2) combines with J gene TRBJ1-1; no clear D gene. CDR3 length: 16 amino acids. V was clipped by 1 base and J by 1 base, with 13 bases between them. Germline CDR1 reads LGHDT; CDR2 reads YNNKEL (reference sequence). In DNA, the CDR3 is TGTGCCAGCAGCCAAGGCCGGGTGGTAAGGAACACTGAAGCTTTCTTT. This encodes CASSQGRVVRNTEAFF.

The chain recombines TRBV12-3 or TRBV12-4 with TRBJ2-7, with TRBD2 as a possible D gene (6 bases). This CDR3 spans 12 amino acids. With 8 bases removed from V and 1 base from J, the gap between germline ends came to 9 bases. The CDR3 sequence is CASHGTSYEQYF. The DNA for the CDR3 is TGTGCCAGCCATGGGACTTCCTACGAGCAGTACTTC.

V gene TRBV7-3 combines with J gene TRBJ1-2; D call uncertain. CDR1 SGHTA and CDR2 FQGTGA come from the germline V gene. The CDR3 totals 13 residues. V was pared by 3 bases and J by 4 bases, with 9 bases between. DNA of the CDR3: TGTGCCAGCAGCTTGGACGGACTCTATGGCTACACCTTC. This translates into CASSLDGLYGYTF.

The chain joins TRBV25-1 to TRBJ2-7; D possibly corresponds to TRBD1 (5 bases). The V and J ends lost 5 bases and 4 bases respectively, with 6 bases between them. The CDR3 is made up of 11 amino acids. Per the germline V gene, CDR1 is MGHDK and CDR2 is SYGVNS. The chain's CDR3 is CASSQGYEQYF. The DNA for the CDR3 is TGTGCCAGCAGTCAGGGTTACGAGCAGTACTTC.

Here the CDR3 DNA reads TGCGCCAGCAGCGGGGAAGGGGAGAACACTGAAGCTTTCTTT. Translation gives CASSGEGENTEAFF. This rearrangement joins TRBV5-1 to TRBJ1-1; D is possibly TRBD1 (5 bases). There are 14 residues in the CDR3. Trimming left V 4 bases short and J 1 base short, with 11 bases between. Germline CDR1 reads SGHRS; CDR2 reads YFSETQ.

The chain couples TRBV5-4 to TRBJ1-1; D possibly corresponds to TRBD1 (5 bases). The CDR3 spans 16 residues. Trimming left V 4 bases short and J 4 bases short, with 20 bases between. CDR1 and CDR2 from the germline V gene are SGHNT and YYREEE (reference sequence). In DNA form, the CDR3 reads TGTGCCAGCAGCGGGAGGGCAGGGTTTGATCTCACTGAAGCTTTCTTT. Residues: CASSGRAGFDLTEAFF.

The chain has TRBV10-2 and TRBJ1-1; D might be TRBD1 (5 bases). This CDR3 has 11 amino acids. V gave up 5 bases and J gave up 6 bases, with 7 bases separating them. Germline values: CDR1 WSHSY, CDR2 SAAADI. As DNA, the CDR3 is TGCGCCAGCAGTTCACAGGCTGAAGCTTTCTTT. Residues: CASSSQAEAFF.

The rearrangement joins TRBV12-3 or TRBV12-4 to TRBJ1-2, with 7 bases identical to TRBD1. With 4 bases clipped from V and 7 bases from J, the junction kept 6 bases outside the gene matches. The CDR3 contains 13 residues. The CDR3: CASSSTGLGGYTF. CDR3 DNA sequence: TGTGCCAGCAGTTCGACAGGGCTCGGTGGCTACACCTTC.

CDR3 amino acids: CASSLKTFDRSYGYTF. The CDR3 nucleotides are TGTGCCAGCAGCTTGAAGACCTTCGACAGGTCGTATGGCTACACCTTC. This chain links TRBV5-6 with TRBJ1-2; D perhaps matches TRBD1 (6 bases). The V gene lost 1 base and the J gene lost 5 bases, with 18 bases spanning the gap. This CDR3 contains 16 residues. Germline CDR1 reads SGHDT; CDR2 reads YYEEEE.

The chain links TRBV9 to TRBJ2-7; 8 bases are a match to TRBD1. V shed 4 bases, J shed 2 bases, and the junction held 5 bases outside the gene matches. This CDR3 comprises 14 residues. Germline V lookup: CDR1 SGDLS, CDR2 YYNGEE. This CDR3 reads CASSLGQETYEQYF. The CDR3 region has the DNA TGTGCCAGCAGCCTGGGACAGGAAACCTACGAGCAGTACTTC.

This sequence joins TRBV19 and TRBJ1-6, with D possibly TRBD1 on 6 matching bases. The V end was cut by 7 bases, the J end by 7 bases, with 17 bases between. This CDR3 comprises 15 residues. CDR1 is LNHDA, CDR2 SQIVND, per germline (reference sequence). This chain's CDR3 is CASNKDSFGNSPLHF. The CDR3 DNA is TGTGCCAGTAACAAGGACAGTTTCGGAAATTCACCCCTCCACTTT.

The V gene is TRBV27, the J gene TRBJ1-4; no clear D. Per the germline V gene, CDR1 is MNHEY and CDR2 is SMNVEV (reference sequence). This CDR3 has 15 amino acids. Between the trimmed V and J ends, which lost 0 bases and 4 bases, there was a span of 9 bases. The CDR3 sequence is CASSLSGAVNEKLFF. CDR3 nucleotides: TGTGCCAGCAGTTTATCGGGAGCAGTTAATGAAAAACTGTTTTTT.

This clone was seen a single time. This chain joins TRBV27 and TRBJ1-2; perhaps TRBD1 as D (6 bases). CDR3 length: 16 residues. CDR1 MNHEY and CDR2 SMNVEV come from the germline V gene (reference sequence). V shed 1 base and J shed 6 bases, with 18 bases lying between them. The DNA for the CDR3 is TGTGCCAGCAGTTTATTCCCACAGGGCATAACGGATGGCTACACCTTC. Its protein product is CASSLFPQGITDGYTF.

The chain couples TRBV6-5 to TRBJ2-7; possible D gene TRBD1, 6 bases. Trimming cost V 4 bases and J 4 bases, with 8 bases left between them. Germline-derived CDR1 and CDR2 are MNHEY and SVGAGI. This CDR3 has 12 amino acids. Here the CDR3 DNA reads TGTGCCAGCAGTTTCGGACAGTACGAGCAGTACTTC. Its protein is CASSFGQYEQYF.

CDR3 DNA: TGTGCCAGCAGTTTAAGGGGGTTTACAGGGGGCCTCTCCTACGAGCAGTACTTC. Translating it yields CASSLRGFTGGLSYEQYF. The chain couples TRBV27 to TRBJ2-7, with 9 bases identical to TRBD1. The CDR3 has 18 amino acids. J gave up 0 bases and V 2 bases, and 11 bases lay outside the gene matches. Germline V CDR1 and CDR2: MNHEY, SMNVEV (reference sequence).

V is TRBV7-9 and J is TRBJ2-1, with a possible D match to TRBD1 (5 bases). CDR1 and CDR2 from the germline V gene are SEHNR and FQNEAQ (reference sequence). This CDR3 spans 14 amino acids. Trimming shortened V by 5 bases and J by 4 bases, and 12 bases separated the two germline ends. The CDR3 nucleotides read TGTGCCAGCAGCAGATCGGACAAGTACAATGAGCAGTTCTTC. This codes for CASSRSDKYNEQFF.

This sequence joins TRBV12-3 or TRBV12-4 and TRBJ1-2; a possible D gene is TRBD1 (5 bases). V lost 2 bases to trimming and J lost 7 bases, with 11 bases between them. The CDR3 totals 13 residues. The CDR3 here is CASSLNRGGGYTF. Written as DNA, the CDR3 is TGTGCCAGCAGTTTAAATAGGGGAGGTGGCTACACCTTC.

V usage is TRBV7-2 and J usage is TRBJ2-3, with D hard to call. The ends were cut back, 5 bases at V and 5 bases at J, with 14 bases in the middle. Germline CDR1 reads SGHTA; CDR2 reads FQGNSA. CDR3 length: 14 amino acids. The CDR3, as DNA: TGTGCCAGCAGCCATGACCCGGGTGGAGATACGCAGTATTTT. This codes for CASSHDPGGDTQYF.

V usage is TRBV5-1 and J usage is TRBJ2-3, with 11 bases matching TRBD2. The CDR3 has 16 residues. V lost 5 bases and J lost 5; bases outside the gene matches: 10. Germline CDR1 reads SGHRS; CDR2 reads YFSETQ. DNA for the CDR3: TGCGCCAGCAGTCGACTAGCGGGGCGGGAAGGAGATACGCAGTATTTT. It codes for CASSRLAGREGDTQYF.

The V and J genes are TRBV12-3 or TRBV12-4 and TRBJ1-3, with D hard to call. V dropped 0 bases and J dropped 5 bases, with 5 bases sitting between them. The CDR3 has 13 amino acids. The CDR3 here is CASSLAFRNTIYF. DNA of the CDR3: TGTGCCAGCAGTTTAGCGTTCAGAAACACCATATATTTT.